What follows are 8 T cell receptor beta chains derived from one specimen sequenced in a study of blood T cell repertoires in COVID-19. The assay was immunoSEQ multiplex PCR, and TCRdb's table has in-frame clones only and misses some. The sample has 100,000 to 150,000 clones, approximately 82% seen once. Sequencing was done on a sample of peripheral blood. The receptors originated from a man in his forties with active or convalescent COVID-19.

The V call is TRBV7-6, the J call TRBJ2-6, with unresolved D. The CDR3 sequence is 15 residues long. The ends were cut back, 1 base at V and 0 bases at J, with 4 bases in the middle. Germline V CDR1 and CDR2: SGHVS, FNYEAQ. CDR3 loop: CASSLVYSGANVLTF. The CDR3 region has the DNA TGTGCCAGCAGCTTAGTATACTCTGGGGCCAACGTCCTGACTTTC. The full variable domain, its missing parts supplied by reference TRBV7-6 and TRBJ2-6, is GAGVSQSPRYKVTKRGQDVALRCDPISGHVSLYWYRQALGQGPEFLTYFNYEAQQDKSGLPNDRFSAERPEGSISTLTIQRTEQRDSAMYRCASSLVYSGANVLTFGAGSRLTVL.

A single count supports this clone. The chain joins TRBV5-4 to TRBJ2-5; D is perhaps TRBD2 (6 bases). Trimming removed 0 bases from V and 2 bases from J, with 14 bases in between. CDR3 length: 16 residues. Germline-derived CDR1 and CDR2 are SGHNT and YYREEE (reference sequence). The CDR3 loop is CASSLGGMGGQETQYF. The CDR3 nucleotides read TGTGCCAGCAGCTTGGGTGGAATGGGGGGTCAAGAGACCCAGTACTTC.

The rearrangement links TRBV7-2 to TRBJ1-5, with D maybe TRBD1 (6 bases). The CDR3 has 12 amino acids. Trimming cost V 5 bases and J 6 bases, with 8 bases left between them. CDR1 and CDR2 from the germline V gene are SGHTA and FQGNSA. The CDR3 is CASSPGVQPQHF. The CDR3 region has the DNA TGTGCCAGCAGCCCAGGGGTTCAGCCCCAGCATTTT.

This chain uses TRBV9 with TRBJ1-5; 8 positions agree with TRBD1. The CDR3 extends over 14 amino acids. After removal of 3 bases from V and 6 bases from J, the junction contained 5 bases not matched to a gene. Germline-derived CDR1 and CDR2 are SGDLS and YYNGEE. CDR3 bases: TGTGCCAGCAGCGCGGACAGGGAGAGTCAGCCCCAGCATTTT. Residues: CASSADRESQPQHF. Based on the CDR3 plus reference TRBV9 and TRBJ1-5, the full variable domain is DSGVTQTPKHLITATGQRVTLRCSPRSGDLSVYWYQQSLDQGLQFLIQYYNGEERAKGNILERFSAQQFPDLHSELNLSSLELGDSALYFCASSADRESQPQHFGDGTRLSIL.

This clone was picked up many times. The chain joins TRBV27 to TRBJ2-2; 7 positions match TRBD1. The length of the CDR3 is 16 residues. Germline assignment: CDR1 MNHEY and CDR2 SMNVEV (reference sequence). J gave up 7 bases and V 2 bases, and 10 bases lay outside the gene matches. CDR3 region: CASSLQIVQGNGELFF. The CDR3 DNA reads as TGTGCCAGCAGTTTACAGATAGTACAGGGGAACGGGGAGCTGTTTTTT.

This chain uses TRBV3-1 (or the pseudogene TRBV3-2) with TRBJ2-1; TRBD1 matches at 7 bases. The CDR3 is 17 amino acids. V gave up 0 bases and J gave up 8 bases; unmatched junction bases: 13. In germline, CDR1 is LGHDT, CDR2 YNNKEL (reference sequence). The CDR3 DNA follows: TGTGCCAGCAGCCAAGATGTCACGAGACAGGGTAAGGATGAGCAGTTCTTC. Translated: CASSQDVTRQGKDEQFF.

V gene TRBV19 combines with J gene TRBJ1-1, with D possibly matching TRBD1 (5 bases). Trimming cost V 1 base and J 5 bases, with 14 bases left between them. CDR1 LNHDA and CDR2 SQIVND come from the germline V gene (reference sequence). This CDR3 comprises 15 residues. The CDR3 DNA reads TGTGCCAGTAGTATAGTCGGTAACAGGTATACTGAAGCTTTCTTT. Protein sequence: CASSIVGNRYTEAFF.

The chain employs TRBV28 and TRBJ1-2; D gene unclear. V lost 10 bases to trimming and J lost 4 bases, with 13 bases between them. CDR1 MDHEN and CDR2 SYDVKM come from the germline V gene. CDR3 length equals 12 residues. The chain's CDR3 is CATRSEGYGYTF. CDR3 nucleotide sequence: TGTGCCACCAGGTCGGAGGGCTATGGCTACACCTTC.